This TCR beta chain was identified in a study of blood T cells in healthy people across ages. Findings of the study overall: Naive and antigen-experienced cells could not be conclusively compared, given unsorted PBMCs. More naive CD4+ cells and higher diversity marked long-lived donors relative to aged donors.

A remark on this clonotype: Antigen unknown.

A J-beta primer mix and a sample-barcoded 5' primer were used in a second PCR of about 7 to 12 cycles. From each sample, at least 2.5 million paired-end reads containing CDR3 were obtained. TCRdb recomputed calls from the 5' RACE reads with MiXCR, one row per CDR3 protein. The sample lists almost 1 million distinct CDR3 sequences, approximately 50% occurring once. Each of the donors had 8 to 10 milliliters of peripheral blood drawn into EDTA-treated Vacutainer tubes. The trim removed 4 bases at V and 4 bases at J, leaving 9 bases unmatched. The CDR3 is 16 amino acids. Germline CDR1 and CDR2: SGHRS and YFSETQ.

The sequenced material came from blood. This receptor was identified in a woman aged 55-69 years in good health. This chain connects TRBV5-1 to TRBJ2-3, with 10 bases that match TRBD1. CDR3 bases: TGCGCCAGCAGCCGACAGGGGGCCCCCGGCGCAGATACGCAGTATTTT. Translated, it gives CASSRQGAPGADTQYF.